This TCR beta chain was sequenced in a study of blood T cell repertoires in COVID-19. In the study overall: Acute-phase and convalescent COVID-19 samples originated in the United States, Italy and Spain. From T cells, B-cell-depleted T cells, or PBMCs came the material, which was cDNA or gDNA.

Per the study methods: Amplification from reference gene primers served as the basis for estimated nucleated cell counts. Some clones are missing from TCRdb's copy, which holds only in-frame ones; the method was immunoSEQ multiplex PCR. V, J and clone size derive from that table, while D and trimming were established from the DNA sequence. This sample has 140,000 or so clones, with around 76% found just once. Trimming cost V 5 bases and J 0 bases; bases outside gene matches: 7. The CDR3 has 16 residues. Per germline, CDR1 LNHDA and CDR2 SQIVND (reference sequence). This clone showed up many times. J is TRBJ2-1 and V is TRBV19; 7 bases line up with TRBD1. The sequence came from a man in his sixties with acute or convalescent COVID-19. Sequencing used peripheral blood. CDR3 sequence (DNA): TGTGCCAGTAGTGGACAGGCTTGGAGCTCCTACAATGAGCAGTTCTTC. This translates into CASSGQAWSSYNEQFF.